This T cell receptor (beta chain) was captured in a study of control samples from healthy donors and cancer patients. TCRdb's table, derived via immunoSEQ multiplex PCR, lists solely in-frame clones and lacks some. Counted here are about 48,000 clones, over 90% occurring once; the ten biggest clones make up about 20%. This sequence was found in a woman between 45 and 65 years old with head and neck cancer. Sample: PBMCs.

CDR3 amino acids: CSVGGGGNQPQHF. The CDR3 DNA sequence: TGCAGCGTTGGGGGAGGGGGCAATCAGCCCCAGCATTTT. The chain is built from TRBV29-1 and TRBJ1-5; maybe TRBD1 (5 bases). The germline V gene has CDR1 SQVTM and CDR2 ANQGSEA. The CDR3 length is 13 residues. V was pared by 4 bases and J by 2 bases, with 9 bases between.